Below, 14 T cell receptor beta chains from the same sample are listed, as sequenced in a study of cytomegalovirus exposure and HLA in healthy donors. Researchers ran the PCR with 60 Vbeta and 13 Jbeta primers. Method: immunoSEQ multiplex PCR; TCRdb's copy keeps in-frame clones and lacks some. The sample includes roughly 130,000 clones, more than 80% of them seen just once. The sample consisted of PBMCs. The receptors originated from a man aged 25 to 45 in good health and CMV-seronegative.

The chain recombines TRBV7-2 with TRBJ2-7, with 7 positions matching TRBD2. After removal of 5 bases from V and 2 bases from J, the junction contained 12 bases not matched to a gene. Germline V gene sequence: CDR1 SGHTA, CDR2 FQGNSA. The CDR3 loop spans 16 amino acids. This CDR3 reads CASSGRDYREAYEQYF. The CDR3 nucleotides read TGTGCCAGCAGCGGACGGGACTACCGCGAGGCCTACGAGCAGTACTTC.

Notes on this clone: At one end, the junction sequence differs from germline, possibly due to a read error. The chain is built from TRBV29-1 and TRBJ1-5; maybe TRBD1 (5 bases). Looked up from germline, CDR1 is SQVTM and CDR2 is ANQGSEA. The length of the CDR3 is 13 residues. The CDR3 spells CSVDGGAFGPQNF. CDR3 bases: TGCAGCGTTGATGGCGGGGCCTTTGGGCCCCAGAATTTT.

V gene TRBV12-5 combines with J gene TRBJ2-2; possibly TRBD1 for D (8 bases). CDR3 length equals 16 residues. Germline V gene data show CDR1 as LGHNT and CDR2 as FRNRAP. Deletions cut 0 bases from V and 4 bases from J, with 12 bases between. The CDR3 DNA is TGTGCTAGTGGTTTGGTAACAGGGGGGGTCACCGGGGAGCTGTTTTTT. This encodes CASGLVTGGVTGELFF. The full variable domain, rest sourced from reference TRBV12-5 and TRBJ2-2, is DARVTQTPRHKVTEMGQEVTMRCQPILGHNTVFWYRQTMMQGLELLAYFRNRAPLDDSGMPKDRFSAEMPDATLATLKIQPSEPRDSAVYFCASGLVTGGVTGELFFGEGSRLTVL.

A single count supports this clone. The CDR3 here is CASSLVDKGTEAFF. In DNA form, the CDR3 reads TGTGCCAGCAGCTTAGTTGACAAAGGCACTGAAGCTTTCTTT. The chain joins TRBV7-9 to TRBJ1-1; unclear D gene. The germline V gene encodes CDR1 SEHNR and CDR2 FQNEAQ (reference sequence). V lost 1 base and J 4 bases, leaving 10 bases between the germline ends. The CDR3 has 14 amino acids.

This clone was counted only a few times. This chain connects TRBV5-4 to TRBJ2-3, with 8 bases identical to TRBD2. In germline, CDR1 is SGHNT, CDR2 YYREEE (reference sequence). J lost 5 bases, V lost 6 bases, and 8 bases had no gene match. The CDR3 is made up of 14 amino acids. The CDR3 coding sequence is TGTGCCAGCAAAGAGCGGGAGTGGATAGATACGCAGTATTTT. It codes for CASKEREWIDTQYF. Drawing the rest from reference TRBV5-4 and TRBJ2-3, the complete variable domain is ETGVTQSPTHLIKTRGQQVTLRCSSQSGHNTVSWYQQALGQGPQFIFQYYREEENGRGNFPPRFSGLQFPNYSSELNVNALELDDSALYLCASKEREWIDTQYFGPGTRLTVL.

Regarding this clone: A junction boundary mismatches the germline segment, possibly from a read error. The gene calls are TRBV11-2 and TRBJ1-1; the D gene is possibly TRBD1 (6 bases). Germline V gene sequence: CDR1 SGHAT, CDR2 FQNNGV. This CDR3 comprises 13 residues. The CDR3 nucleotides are TGTGCCAGCAGGCACACAGGGTTCCCTGAAGCTCTCTTT. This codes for CASRHTGFPEALF.

CDR3: CAWSVQAGTTYEQYF. The CDR3 nucleotides read TGTGCCTGGAGTGTACAAGCGGGGACCACCTACGAGCAGTACTTC. V is TRBV30 and J is TRBJ2-5; 7 nucleotides agree with TRBD2. The J call may be wrong; the DNA end is better matched by TRBJ2-7. Germline CDR1 and CDR2: GTSNPN and SVGIG (reference sequence). The CDR3 consists of 15 residues.

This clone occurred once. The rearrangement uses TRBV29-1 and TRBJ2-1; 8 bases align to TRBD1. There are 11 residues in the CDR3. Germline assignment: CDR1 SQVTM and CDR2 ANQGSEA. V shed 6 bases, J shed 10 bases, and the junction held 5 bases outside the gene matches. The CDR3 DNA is TGCAGCGTCGGAACAGGGGGAGAGCAGTTCTTC. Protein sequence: CSVGTGGEQFF.

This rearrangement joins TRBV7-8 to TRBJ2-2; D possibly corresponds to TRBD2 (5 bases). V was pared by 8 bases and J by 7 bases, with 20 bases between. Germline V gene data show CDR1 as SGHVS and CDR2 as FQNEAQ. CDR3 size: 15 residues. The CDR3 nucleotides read TGTGCCAGCGGAATTAGCGTGAGTTCGGTCGGGGAGCTGTTTTTT. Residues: CASGISVSSVGELFF.

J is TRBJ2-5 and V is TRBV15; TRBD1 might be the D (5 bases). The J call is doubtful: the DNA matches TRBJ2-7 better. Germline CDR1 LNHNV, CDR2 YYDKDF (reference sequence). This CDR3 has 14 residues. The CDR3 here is CATSREDSTYEQYF. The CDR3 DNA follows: TGTGCCACCAGCAGAGAAGACAGTACCTACGAGCAGTACTTC.

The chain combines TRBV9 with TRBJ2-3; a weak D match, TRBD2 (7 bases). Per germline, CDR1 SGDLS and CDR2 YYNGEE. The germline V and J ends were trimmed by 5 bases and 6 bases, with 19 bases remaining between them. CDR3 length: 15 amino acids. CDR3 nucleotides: TGTGCCAGCAGTCGTTACGGAGGGAGGGGGGATACGCAGTATTTT. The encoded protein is CASSRYGGRGDTQYF.

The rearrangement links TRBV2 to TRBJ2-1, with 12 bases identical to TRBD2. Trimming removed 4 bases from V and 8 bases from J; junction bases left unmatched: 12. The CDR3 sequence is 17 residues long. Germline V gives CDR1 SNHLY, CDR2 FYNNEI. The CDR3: CASSVLRASGRVDEQFF. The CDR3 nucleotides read TGTGCCAGCAGTGTTCTCCGGGCTAGCGGGAGGGTGGATGAGCAGTTCTTC.

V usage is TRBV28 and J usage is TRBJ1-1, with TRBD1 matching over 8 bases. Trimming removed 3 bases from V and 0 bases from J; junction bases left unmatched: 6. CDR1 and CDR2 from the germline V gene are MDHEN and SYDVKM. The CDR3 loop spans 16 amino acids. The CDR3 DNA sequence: TGTGCCAGCAGTTTCAGGGGGCGCCTCATGAACACTGAAGCTTTCTTT. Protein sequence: CASSFRGRLMNTEAFF.

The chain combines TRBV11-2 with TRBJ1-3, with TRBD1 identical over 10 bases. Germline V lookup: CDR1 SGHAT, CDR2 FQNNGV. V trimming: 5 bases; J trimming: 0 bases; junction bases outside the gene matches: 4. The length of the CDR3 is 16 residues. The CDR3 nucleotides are TGTGCCAGCAGCCGAGGACAGGGGGGCTCTGGAAACACCATATATTTT. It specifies CASSRGQGGSGNTIYF. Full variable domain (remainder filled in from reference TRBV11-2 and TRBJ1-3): EAGVAQSPRYKIIEKRQSVAFWCNPISGHATLYWYQQILGQGPKLLIQFQNNGVVDDSQLPKDRFSAERLKGVDSTLKIQPAKLEDSAVYLCASSRGQGGSGNTIYFGEGSWLTVV.